The clone carrying this T cell receptor beta chain was counted at least ten times. Its antigen is not known. This sample was taken from a study of T cells after yellow fever vaccination. Study findings and constraints: Although the secondary response was weaker, it peaked faster, at day 5 versus 15. Although most clonotypes did not, a small share appeared in both CD4 and CD8 compartments.

By 5'RACE template switching, TCR cDNA was produced, with a universal primer site and UMIs added in the process. TCRdb reprocessed the 5' RACE reads via MiXCR and lists one record per CDR3 protein. The sample holds 500,000 to 650,000 distinct CDR3 sequences; 17% are singletons and the top ten take around 15%. The CDR3 is 12 amino acids. V shed 4 bases and J shed 7 bases, with 10 bases lying between them. Germline V gene data show CDR1 as SEHNR and CDR2 as FQNEAQ (reference sequence). This receptor was identified in a man between 18 and 35 years old who received the YFV17D yellow fever vaccine. The source material was PBMCs, sampled 5 to 6 days after the first yellow fever vaccination. V gene TRBV7-9 combines with J gene TRBJ1-2; no reliable D call. The chain's CDR3 is CASSSTDLGYTF. For the CDR3, the DNA is TGTGCCAGCAGCTCTACGGACCTTGGCTACACCTTC.